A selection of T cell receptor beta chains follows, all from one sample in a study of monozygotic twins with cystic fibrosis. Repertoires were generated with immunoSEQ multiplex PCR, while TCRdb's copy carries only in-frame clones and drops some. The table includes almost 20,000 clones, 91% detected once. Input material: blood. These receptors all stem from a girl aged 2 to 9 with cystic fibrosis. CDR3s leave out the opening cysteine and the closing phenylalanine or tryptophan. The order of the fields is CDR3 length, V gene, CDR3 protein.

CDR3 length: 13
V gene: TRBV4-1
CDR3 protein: ASSQDQYMNTEAF

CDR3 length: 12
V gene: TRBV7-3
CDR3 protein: ASSPSGGTDTQY

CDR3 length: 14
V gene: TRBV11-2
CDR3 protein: ASSMYARQLEETQY

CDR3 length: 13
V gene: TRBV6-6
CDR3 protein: ASSSGQGSNQPQH

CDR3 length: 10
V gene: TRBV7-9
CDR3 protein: ASSFRLGEQY

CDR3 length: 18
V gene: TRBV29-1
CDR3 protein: SVLQRRPSLLAGSTDTQY

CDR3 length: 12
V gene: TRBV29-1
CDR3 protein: SARGGQNQETQY

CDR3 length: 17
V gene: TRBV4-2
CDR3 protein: VSSQDYTSGGTSYNEQF

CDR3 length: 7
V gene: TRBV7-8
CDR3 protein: ASSFGYT

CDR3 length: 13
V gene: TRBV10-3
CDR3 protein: AISGGSAGDQPQH

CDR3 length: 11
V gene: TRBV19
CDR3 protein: ASNGSPIWHYT

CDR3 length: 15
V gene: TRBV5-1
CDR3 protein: ASSLAWAGVGDSPLH

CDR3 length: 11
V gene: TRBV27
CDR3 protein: ASSLEFHQPQH

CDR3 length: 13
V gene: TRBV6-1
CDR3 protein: ASRIDSAHFYGYT

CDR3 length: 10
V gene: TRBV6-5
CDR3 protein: ASSQKPGRQF

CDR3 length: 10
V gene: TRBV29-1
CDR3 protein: SVIDSSYEQY

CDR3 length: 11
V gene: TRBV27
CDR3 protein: ASRTSGQETQY

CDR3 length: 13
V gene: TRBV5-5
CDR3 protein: ASTLGGQGAEPQH

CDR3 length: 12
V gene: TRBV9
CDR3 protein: ASSVAQGSYEQY

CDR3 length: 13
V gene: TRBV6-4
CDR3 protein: ASRPGTGVSYGYT

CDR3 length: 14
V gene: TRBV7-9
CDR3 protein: ASSLWSGLAKNIQY

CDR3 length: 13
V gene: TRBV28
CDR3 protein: ASSLAGGPPYEQY

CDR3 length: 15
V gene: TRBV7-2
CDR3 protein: ASSSPGGGTLAHEQF

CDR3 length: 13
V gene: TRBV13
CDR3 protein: ASSLGGQGDAEAF

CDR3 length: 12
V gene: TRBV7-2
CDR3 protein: ASSYGQGSYEQY

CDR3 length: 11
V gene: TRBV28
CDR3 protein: ASRPGGQETQY

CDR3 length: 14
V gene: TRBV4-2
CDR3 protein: ASSQSSGGGWETQY

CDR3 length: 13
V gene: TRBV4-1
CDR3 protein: ASSHPAGVYNEQF

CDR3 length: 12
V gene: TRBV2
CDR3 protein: ASRTGLSGNTIY

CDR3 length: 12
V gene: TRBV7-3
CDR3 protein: ASSLTNREDGYT

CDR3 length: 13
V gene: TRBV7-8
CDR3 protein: ASCPSTGMGEKLF

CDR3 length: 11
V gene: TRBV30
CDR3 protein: ASSAGATDTQY

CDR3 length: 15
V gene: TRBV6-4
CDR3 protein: ASSDSASGGGTDTQY

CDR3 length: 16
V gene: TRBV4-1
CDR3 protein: ASSQGDLTSGAYNEQF

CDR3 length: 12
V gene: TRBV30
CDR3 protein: AWSAIVTNTEAF